These 6 T cell receptor beta chains were sequenced from one sample in a study of T-cell memory formation after mild COVID-19. MiXCR was run by TCRdb on the 5' RACE reads, yielding one entry per CDR3 protein. The data show about 270,000 distinct CDR3 sequences, with 16% seen just once and around 21% held by the top ten. Sequencing was performed on PBMCs or a T cell subset sorted from them (not recorded which). The source of these receptors is a man younger than 35 who had mild COVID-19 (a few samples of this study predate the infection). Cell type and time point are not known.

This chain connects TRBV24-1 to TRBJ2-2; D is ambiguous. Germline CDR1 KGHDR, CDR2 SFDVKD. The CDR3 is 16 residues long. Trimming left V 5 bases short and J 7 bases short, with 19 bases between. The CDR3 here is CATSVQTAPIGGELFF. The CDR3 nucleotides are TGTGCCACCAGTGTCCAGACCGCCCCGATCGGCGGGGAGCTGTTTTTT.

This chain connects TRBV5-1 to TRBJ2-2; D is uncertain. The length of the CDR3 is 13 residues. Trimming removed 0 bases from V and 3 bases from J, with 3 bases in between. CDR1 SGHRS and CDR2 YFSETQ come from the germline V gene. CDR3 in amino acids: CASSLGYTGELFF. The CDR3 region has the DNA TGCGCCAGCAGCTTGGGGTACACCGGGGAGCTGTTTTTT.

In DNA form, the CDR3 reads TGCAGTGCTAGAGTTGAGGGCCTTCAAGTTCTCTCCACCTTC. Encoded protein: CSARVEGLQVLSTF. The gene calls are TRBV20-1 and TRBJ1-2, with no clear D. CDR3 length: 14 residues. V was shortened by 1 base and J by 13 bases, with 22 bases between the two germline ends. CDR1 DFQATT and CDR2 SNEGSKA come from the germline V gene (reference sequence).

This clonotype was recorded many times. The genes are TRBV6-6 and TRBJ2-1, with D perhaps TRBD1 (5 bases). The CDR3 is made up of 17 amino acids. V was clipped by 2 bases and J by 3 bases, with 17 bases between them. Germline V gene lookup returns CDR1 MNHNY and CDR2 SVGAGI (reference sequence). DNA of the CDR3: TGTGCCAGCAGTTACCCAAGGTCAGGGAAGAGCTACAATGAGCAGTTCTTC. Translated: CASSYPRSGKSYNEQFF.

The chain joins TRBV6-5 to TRBJ2-2; TRBD1 aligns across 8 bases. This CDR3 has 15 amino acids. Looked up from germline, CDR1 is MNHEY and CDR2 is SVGAGI. V lost 4 bases, J lost 3 bases, and 4 bases stayed unmatched. Here the CDR3 DNA reads TGTGCCAGCAGTTGGACAGGGTCCGACACCGGGGAGCTGTTTTTT. It encodes CASSWTGSDTGELFF.

This chain uses TRBV6-4 with TRBJ1-1; 9 positions agree with TRBD1. The CDR3 runs 13 residues. V dropped 9 bases and J dropped 4; count of bases not matched to a gene: 6. CDR1 MRHNA and CDR2 SNTAGT come from the germline V gene. The CDR3 loop reads CASSQGASTEAFF. The CDR3, as DNA: TGTGCCAGTTCACAGGGGGCGAGCACTGAAGCTTTCTTT.